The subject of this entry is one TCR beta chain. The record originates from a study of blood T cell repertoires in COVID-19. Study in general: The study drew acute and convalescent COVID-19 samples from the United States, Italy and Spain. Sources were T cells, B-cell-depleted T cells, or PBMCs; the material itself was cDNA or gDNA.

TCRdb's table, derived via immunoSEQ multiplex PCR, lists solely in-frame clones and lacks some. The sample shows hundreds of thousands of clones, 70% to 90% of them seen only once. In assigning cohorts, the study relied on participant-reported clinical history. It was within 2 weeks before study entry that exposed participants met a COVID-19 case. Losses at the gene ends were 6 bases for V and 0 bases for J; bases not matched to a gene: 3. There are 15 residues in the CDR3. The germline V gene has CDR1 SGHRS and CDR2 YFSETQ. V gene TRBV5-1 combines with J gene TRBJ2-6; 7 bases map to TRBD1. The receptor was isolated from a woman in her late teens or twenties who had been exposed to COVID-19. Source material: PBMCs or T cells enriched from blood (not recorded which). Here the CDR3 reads CASTGQISGANVLTF. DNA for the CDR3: TGCGCCAGCACGGGACAGATCTCTGGGGCCAACGTCCTGACTTTC.